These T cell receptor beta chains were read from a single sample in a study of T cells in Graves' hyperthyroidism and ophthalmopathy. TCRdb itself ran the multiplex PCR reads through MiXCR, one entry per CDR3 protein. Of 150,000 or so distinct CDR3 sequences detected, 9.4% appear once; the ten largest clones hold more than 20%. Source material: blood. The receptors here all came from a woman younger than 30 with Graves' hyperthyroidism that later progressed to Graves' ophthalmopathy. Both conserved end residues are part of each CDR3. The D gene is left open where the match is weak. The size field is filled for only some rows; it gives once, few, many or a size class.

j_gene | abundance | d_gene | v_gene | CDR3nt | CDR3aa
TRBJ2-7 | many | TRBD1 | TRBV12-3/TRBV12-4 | TGTGCCAGCAGTCCCCGGGACAGGGTTTACGAGCAGTACTTC | CASSPRDRVYEQYF
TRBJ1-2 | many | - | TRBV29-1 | TGCAGCGTTAAACAGGGAGGAGGCTACACCTTC | CSVKQGGGYTF
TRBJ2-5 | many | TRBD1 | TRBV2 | TGTGCCAGCAACAAACGAGGGGGCCAGCAAGAGACCCAGTACTTC | CASNKRGGQQETQYF
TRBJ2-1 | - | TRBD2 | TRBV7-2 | TGTGCCAGCAGCCCAGTTGTTAGCGGGGGGGCTTTATCGCAGTTCTTC | CASSPVVSGGALSQFF
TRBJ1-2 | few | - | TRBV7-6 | TGTGCCAGCAGCTTAGAGTGGGGAGGAGGTGTCTATGGCTACACCTTC | CASSLEWGGGVYGYTF
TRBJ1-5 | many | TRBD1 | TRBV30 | TGTGCCTGGAGTGCCCCGACAGGGCATAGCAATCAGCCCCAGCATTTT | CAWSAPTGHSNQPQHF
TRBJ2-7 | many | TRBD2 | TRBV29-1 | TGCAGCGTAAGGACTAGCGGGAGGGCCAACGAGCAGTACTTC | CSVRTSGRANEQYF
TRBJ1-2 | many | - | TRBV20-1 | TGCAGTGCTAGCCGGGACCCCGGCCGGGGCTACACCTTC | CSASRDPGRGYTF
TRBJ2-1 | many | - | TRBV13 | TGTGCCAGCAGCCCTATCGGGACTCACAAAGAGCAGTTCTTC | CASSPIGTHKEQFF
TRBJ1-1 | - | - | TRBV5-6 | TGTGCCAGCAGCTTGGCAAGCGGGGGGTTAGATGCTTTCTTT | CASSLASGGLDAFF
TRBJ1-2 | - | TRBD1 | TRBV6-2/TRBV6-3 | TGTGCCAGCACTCTAGGGGGCTTGGGCTATGGCTACACCTTC | CASTLGGLGYGYTF
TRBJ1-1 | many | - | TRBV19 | TGTGCCAGTAGTATAAGTCGGTTGAACACTGAAGCTTTCTTT | CASSISRLNTEAFF
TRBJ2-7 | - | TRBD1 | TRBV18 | TGTGCCAGCTCACCGGCCGGGACAGTCTTTTCCTACGAGCAGTACTTC | CASSPAGTVFSYEQYF
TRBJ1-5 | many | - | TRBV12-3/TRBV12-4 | TGTGCCAGCAGTCAATCAAGGGCAGGTGGACAGCCCCAGCATTTT | CASSQSRAGGQPQHF
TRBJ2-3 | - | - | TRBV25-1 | TGTGCCAGCAGTGAATATCAGGGGACAGATACGCAGTATTTT | CASSEYQGTDTQYF
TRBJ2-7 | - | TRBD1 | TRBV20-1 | TGCAGTGCTAGGTGGGACAGGGGGGAGCAGTACTTC | CSARWDRGEQYF
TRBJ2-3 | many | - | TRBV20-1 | TGCAGTGCTAGAGATAAGCATGGCCTCAGGGACACAGATACGCAGTATTTT | CSARDKHGLRDTDTQYF
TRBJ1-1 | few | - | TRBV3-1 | TGTGCCAGCAGTCCGGATAGGACTGAAGCTTTCTTT | CASSPDRTEAFF
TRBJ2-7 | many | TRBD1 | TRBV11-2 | TGTGCCAGCAGCTCGGACAGGTTCTACGAGCAGTACTTC | CASSSDRFYEQYF
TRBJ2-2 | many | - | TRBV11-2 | TGTGCCAGCAGCTTGGGGGTTTCGGCCGGGGAGCTGTTTTTT | CASSLGVSAGELFF
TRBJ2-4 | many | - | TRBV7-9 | TGTGCCAGCAGCCGAGAACTAGGGGATGGGTCCAAAAACATTCAGTACTTC | CASSRELGDGSKNIQYF
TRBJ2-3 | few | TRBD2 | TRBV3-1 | TGTGCCAGCACCCGGCTAGCGGGGGGGCTCAGCGCAGATACGCAGTATTTT | CASTRLAGGLSADTQYF
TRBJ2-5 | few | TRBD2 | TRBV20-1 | TGCAGTGCTAGAGAAATCTCCCCTGGCGGGAGGGCCACAGAGACCCAGTACTTC | CSAREISPGGRATETQYF
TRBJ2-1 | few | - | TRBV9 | TGTGCCAGCAGCTCCCGGGGTGCCACCCGTGGGAATGAGCAGTTCTTC | CASSSRGATRGNEQFF
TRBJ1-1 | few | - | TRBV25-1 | TGTGCCAGCAGTGAATTTTTGGTCACTGAAGCTTTCTTT | CASSEFLVTEAFF
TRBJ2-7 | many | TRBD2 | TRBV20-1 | TGCAGTGCTACCCCGCCCGGGTTAGCGGGGAACGAGCAGTACTTC | CSATPPGLAGNEQYF
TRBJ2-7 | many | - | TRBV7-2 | TGTGCCAGCAGCCGACCCGGCTACGAGCAGTACTTC | CASSRPGYEQYF
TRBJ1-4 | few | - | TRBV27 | TGTGCCAGCAGTTTAATTTTTGGGGGTTTGGGTGAAAAACTGTTTTTT | CASSLIFGGLGEKLFF
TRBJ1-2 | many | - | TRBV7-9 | TGTGCCAGCAGACGAGAGAATCATGGCTACACCTTC | CASRRENHGYTF
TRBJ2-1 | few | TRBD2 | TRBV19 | TGTGCCAGTAGTATATACGGACTAGCGGACTACAATGAGCAGTTCTTC | CASSIYGLADYNEQFF
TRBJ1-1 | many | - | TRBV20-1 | TGCAGTGCTAGAGATAACAGCGAGAACACTGAAGCTTTCTTT | CSARDNSENTEAFF